The source of this TCR beta chain is a study of T cell responses to AZD1222 COVID-19 vaccine. The CDR3 length is 14 residues. Germline V gene lookup returns CDR1 LNHDA and CDR2 SQIVND (reference sequence). V lost 4 bases and J lost 4, with 13 bases in between. Method: immunoSEQ multiplex PCR; TCRdb's copy keeps in-frame clones and lacks some. The data show roughly 270,000 clones, approximately 94% seen once. Sequencing used peripheral blood, obtained 28 days after the second AZD1222 dose. The receptor was derived from an adult who received the AZD1222 COVID-19 vaccine. The chain combines TRBV19 with TRBJ1-2; no clear D gene. CDR3 protein: CASSTPGAVYGYTF. CDR3 sequence (DNA): TGTGCCAGTAGTACCCCTGGAGCGGTCTATGGCTACACCTTC.